This TCR beta chain is drawn from a study of blood T cell repertoires in COVID-19. The table came from immunoSEQ multiplex PCR; TCRdb's copy has only in-frame clones and leaves some out. The data contain some 150,000 clones, 80% of them singletons. Trimming took off 2 bases at V and 3 bases at J, with 5 bases between the two ends. The CDR3 spans 12 residues. The source material was peripheral blood. This chain links TRBV12-3 or TRBV12-4 with TRBJ2-7; D gene ambiguous. The source of this sequence is a man aged 55-75 years with acute or convalescent COVID-19. The CDR3 is CASSLRRYEQYF. CDR3 DNA sequence: TGTGCCAGCAGTTTACGTCGCTACGAGCAGTACTTC.